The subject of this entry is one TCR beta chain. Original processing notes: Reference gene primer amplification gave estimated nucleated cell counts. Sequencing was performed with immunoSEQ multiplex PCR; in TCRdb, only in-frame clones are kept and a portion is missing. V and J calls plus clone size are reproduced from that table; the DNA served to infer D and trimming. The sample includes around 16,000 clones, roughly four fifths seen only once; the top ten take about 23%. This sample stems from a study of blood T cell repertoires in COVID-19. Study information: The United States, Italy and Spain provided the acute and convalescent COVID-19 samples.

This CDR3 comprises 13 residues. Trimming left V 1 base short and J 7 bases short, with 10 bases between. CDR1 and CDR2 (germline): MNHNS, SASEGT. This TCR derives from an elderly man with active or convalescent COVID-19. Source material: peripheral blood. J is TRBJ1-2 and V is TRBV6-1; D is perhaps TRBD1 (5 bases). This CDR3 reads CASSEEGASGYTF. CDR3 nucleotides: TGTGCCAGCAGTGAAGAAGGGGCCAGTGGCTACACCTTC.